This T cell receptor (beta chain) came from a study of shared clonotypes between healthy human individuals. Study conclusions and caveats: Compared with memory subsets, naive subsets generally had larger estimated richness.

Cells designated naive CD8 were CD45RO-negative and were positively selected for CCR7, with terminally differentiated effector memory CD45RA+ cells excluded. This clone has just a few counts. The antigen is unknown. The same CDR3 is also encoded by other DNA sequences in this sample. The authors split each subset's genomic DNA evenly across several immunoSEQ plates. Assay used: immunoSEQ multiplex PCR; TCRdb lists only in-frame clones, some missing. This sample carries 700,000 to 950,000 clones, around 96% of them seen once, and the ten largest clones take roughly 0.23%. This CDR3 region has 12 residues. The V gene end was trimmed by 4 bases and the J gene end by 6 bases; junction bases not matched to a gene: 4. Looked up from germline, CDR1 is SGHDT and CDR2 is YYEEEE.

This TCR derives from a young man in good health. Sequencing was performed on naive CD8+ T cells sorted from blood. The chain joins TRBV5-6 to TRBJ2-7; 7 nucleotides agree with TRBD1. The CDR3 DNA sequence: TGTGCCAGCAGCCTTAACAGGGGCGAGCAGTACTTC. Protein sequence: CASSLNRGEQYF.